A single sample is the source of the 18 T cell receptor beta chains below, sequenced in a study of cytomegalovirus exposure and HLA in healthy donors. 60 Vbeta and 13 Jbeta primers were used in PCR. The protocol was immunoSEQ multiplex PCR, while the TCRdb copy is restricted to in-frame clones and leaves out a portion. Of fewer than 200,000 clones in the sample, around three quarters were seen once. The sequenced sample consisted of PBMCs. Receptor source: a man in his forties in good health and CMV-seronegative.

V and J are TRBV30 and TRBJ2-7, with D perhaps matching TRBD1 (5 bases). The CDR3 has 13 residues. The V end lost 4 bases, the J end lost 4 bases, and 14 bases lay between the germline ends. Germline V gene data show CDR1 as GTSNPN and CDR2 as SVGIG (reference sequence). The CDR3 protein is CAWMGPGEYEQYF. CDR3 nucleotide sequence: TGTGCCTGGATGGGGCCAGGAGAGTACGAGCAGTACTTC.

This chain uses TRBV7-9 with TRBJ2-1, with 15 bases identical to TRBD2. The CDR3 length is 16 residues. Germline V gives CDR1 SEHNR, CDR2 FQNEAQ (reference sequence). V lost 5 bases and J lost 3; bases outside the gene matches: 2. The CDR3 sequence: CASSRTSGGVYNEQFF. In nucleotides, the CDR3 is TGTGCCAGCAGCAGGACTAGCGGGGGGGTCTACAATGAGCAGTTCTTC.

The rearrangement uses TRBV10-3 and TRBJ1-4; 7 nucleotides align to TRBD1. The CDR3 is 14 amino acids. Germline lookup yields CDR1 ENHRY and CDR2 SYGVKD. The J segment lost 7 bases and the V segment lost 3 bases, leaving 5 bases of the junction unmatched. CDR3 region: CAISDQGDPEKLFF. The CDR3 DNA follows: TGTGCCATCAGTGATCAGGGGGACCCTGAAAAACTGTTTTTT.

The genes are TRBV14 and TRBJ1-1; 7 bases are shared with TRBD1. This CDR3 spans 14 amino acids. Trimming removed 0 bases from V and 10 bases from J; junction bases left unmatched: 8. In germline, CDR1 is SGHDN, CDR2 FVKESK. Written as DNA, the CDR3 is TGTGCCAGCAGCCAAGATAGGGGGCAGGGTGGAGCTTTCTTT. Translation gives CASSQDRGQGGAFF.

This chain joins TRBV6-5 and TRBJ1-2, with D possibly TRBD1 on 5 matching bases. Germline CDR1 is MNHEY and CDR2 is SVGAGI. Trimming shortened V by 3 bases and J by 3 bases, and 11 bases separated the two germline ends. The CDR3 length is 14 residues. The CDR3 region is CASSYSTAYYGYTF. The CDR3 nucleotides are TGTGCCAGCAGTTATTCGACAGCCTACTATGGCTACACCTTC.

In DNA, the CDR3 is TGTGCCAGCATTCAAACAGGGGGCCGGGGTGAAAAACTGTTTTTT. It encodes CASIQTGGRGEKLFF. The chain joins TRBV7-9 to TRBJ1-4; 9 bases line up with TRBD1. The germline V gene encodes CDR1 SEHNR and CDR2 FQNEAQ (reference sequence). The CDR3 runs to 15 residues. Trimming at V came to 7 bases and at J to 7 bases, leaving 10 bases not matched to a gene.

The rearrangement uses TRBV18 and TRBJ2-5; 13 bases match TRBD2. Germline V gene data show CDR1 as KGHSH and CDR2 as LQKENI. The CDR3 runs 15 residues. J was trimmed by 5 bases and V by 4 bases; bases with no gene match: 4. This CDR3 is CASSRTSGSGETQYF. CDR3 DNA: TGTGCCAGCTCACGGACTAGCGGGAGCGGGGAGACCCAGTACTTC.

V is TRBV6-5 and J is TRBJ2-3; 8 nucleotides line up with TRBD2. The germline CDR1 and CDR2 sequences are MNHEY and SVGAGI. Trimming at V came to 7 bases and at J to 4 bases, leaving 7 bases not matched to a gene. The CDR3 consists of 14 residues. The CDR3 nucleotides are TGTGCCAGCACCCCACCGGGGGGGTCAGATACGCAGTATTTT. Amino acids: CASTPPGGSDTQYF.

The genes are TRBV7-2 and TRBJ2-5; D remains unclear. V was pared by 5 bases and J by 5 bases, with 21 bases between. The germline V gene has CDR1 SGHTA and CDR2 FQGNSA. The CDR3 is 16 residues long. Here the CDR3 reads CASSPIYYPLRETQYF. In nucleotides, the CDR3 is TGTGCCAGCAGCCCAATTTATTACCCCTTGCGGGAGACCCAGTACTTC.

This clone showed up just a few times. This rearrangement joins TRBV10-1 to TRBJ2-5; possibly TRBD1 for D (6 bases). Germline values: CDR1 WNHNN, CDR2 SYGVQD (reference sequence). Trimming removed 0 bases from V and 6 bases from J, with 17 bases in between. The CDR3 consists of 16 residues. The CDR3 DNA sequence: TGCGCCAGCAGTGAGTCTGGCAGGGGTTTGGGAAAGACCCAGTACTTC. It codes for CASSESGRGLGKTQYF.

J is TRBJ2-3 and V is TRBV7-2; D not certain. Per germline, CDR1 SGHTA and CDR2 FQGNSA. V gave up 1 base and J gave up 7 bases, with 12 bases separating them. The CDR3 runs to 14 residues. In DNA, the CDR3 is TGTGCCAGCAGCTTAGGGAGTTCGGCGAATACGCAGTATTTT. It translates to CASSLGSSANTQYF. The full variable domain, with the rest looked up from reference TRBV7-2 and TRBJ2-3, is GAGVSQSPSNKVTEKGKDVELRCDPISGHTALYWYRQSLGQGLEFLIYFQGNSAPDKSGLPSDRFSAERTGGSVSTLTIQRTQQEDSAVYLCASSLGSSANTQYFGPGTRLTVL.

In regard to this clone: This sample also contains other DNA sequences that code for the same CDR3. The chain joins TRBV5-1 to TRBJ2-5, with 7 bases aligning to TRBD1. The CDR3 consists of 13 residues. The V gene's germline CDR1 is SGHRS and CDR2 YFSETQ. J lost 4 bases, V lost 0 bases, and 0 bases had no gene match. For the CDR3, the DNA is TGCGCCAGCAGCTTGGCAGGGGGAGAGACCCAGTACTTC. This translates into CASSLAGGETQYF.

The chain uses TRBV19 and TRBJ2-3; D perhaps matches TRBD2 (5 bases). CDR3 size: 18 residues. V lost 9 bases, J lost 2 bases, and 27 bases lay in between. The germline V gene has CDR1 LNHDA and CDR2 SQIVND (reference sequence). The DNA of the CDR3 is TGTGCCAGCCCTTCTACGGGCCGGACTCGGTCCGCCACAGATACGCAGTATTTT. This translates into CASPSTGRTRSATDTQYF.

The chain is built from TRBV10-3 and TRBJ2-7; TRBD1 agrees at 7 bases. This CDR3 has 15 residues. Germline CDR1 and CDR2: ENHRY and SYGVKD. Trimming cost V 2 bases and J 3 bases; bases outside gene matches: 7. CDR3 sequence: CAISERQGSSYEQYF. CDR3 sequence (DNA): TGTGCCATCAGTGAGCGACAGGGAAGTAGCTACGAGCAGTACTTC.

This clone showed up just a few times. This chain uses TRBV5-6 with TRBJ2-3, with 11 nucleotides matching TRBD2. The junction had 3 bases not matched to a gene; V was cut back by 1 base and J by 2 bases. The CDR3 length is 16 residues. The germline CDR1 and CDR2 sequences are SGHDT and YYEEEE. The CDR3 loop is CASSLLLAGATDTQYF. As DNA, the CDR3 is TGTGCCAGCAGCTTGTTACTAGCGGGAGCCACAGATACGCAGTATTTT.

This clone was counted a single time. Other nucleotide sequences from this sample produce the same CDR3. The genes are TRBV6-6 and TRBJ2-3, with a tentative D call TRBD2 (6 bases). The V gene lost 0 bases and the J gene lost 0 bases, with 10 bases spanning the gap. Germline values: CDR1 MNHNY, CDR2 SVGAGI (reference sequence). CDR3 length equals 16 residues. CDR3 residues: CASSYSTGTSTDTQYF. The CDR3 DNA reads TGTGCCAGCAGTTACTCGACGGGGACTAGCACAGATACGCAGTATTTT.

This chain uses TRBV4-1 with TRBJ2-2; 7 nucleotides line up with TRBD1. In germline, CDR1 is MGHRA, CDR2 YSYEKL. V was clipped by 0 bases and J by 7 bases; unmatched bases: 5. The CDR3 is 15 residues long. CDR3 protein: CASSQERGQGGELFF. The DNA for the CDR3 is TGCGCCAGCAGCCAAGAAAGGGGGCAGGGCGGGGAGCTGTTTTTT.

This clone appeared a few times. This chain connects TRBV7-8 to TRBJ2-7, with 8 bases identical to TRBD1. Germline V lookup: CDR1 SGHVS, CDR2 FQNEAQ. This CDR3 is built from 13 residues. J was trimmed by 4 bases and V by 3 bases; bases with no gene match: 2. CDR3 loop: CASSFNRGYEQYF. For the CDR3, the DNA is TGTGCCAGCAGCTTCAACAGGGGGTACGAGCAGTACTTC.